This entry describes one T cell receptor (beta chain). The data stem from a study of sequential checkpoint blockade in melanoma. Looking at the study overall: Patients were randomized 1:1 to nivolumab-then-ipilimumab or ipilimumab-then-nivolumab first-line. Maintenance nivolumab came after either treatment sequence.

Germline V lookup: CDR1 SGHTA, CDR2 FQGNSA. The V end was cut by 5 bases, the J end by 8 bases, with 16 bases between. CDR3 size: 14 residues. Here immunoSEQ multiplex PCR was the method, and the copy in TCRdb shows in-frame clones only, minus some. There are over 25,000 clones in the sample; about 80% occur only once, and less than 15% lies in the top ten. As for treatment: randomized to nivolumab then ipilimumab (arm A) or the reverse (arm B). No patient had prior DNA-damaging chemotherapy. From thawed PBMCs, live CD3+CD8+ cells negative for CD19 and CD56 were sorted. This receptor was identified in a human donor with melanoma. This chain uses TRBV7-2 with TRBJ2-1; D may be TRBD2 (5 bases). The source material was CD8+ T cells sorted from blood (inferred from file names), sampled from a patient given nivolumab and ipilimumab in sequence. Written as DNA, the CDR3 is TGTGCCAGCAGCCTCGGGATCCTCGCCGATGAGCAGTTCTTC. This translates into CASSLGILADEQFF.